These 24 T cell receptor beta chains were all obtained from the same sample, sequenced in a study of post-analysis software for immune sequencing data (dated by TCRdb to between 2014 and 2016). Library creation used PCR. For sequencing, an Illumina HiSeq 2500 was employed. Unique molecular identifiers were incorporated into TCR beta cDNA libraries to reduce PCR and sequencing biases. The public reads were run again by TCRdb, first through fastp at Q25 and then through MiXCR, and only productive beta chains were kept. Rows are unified per CDR3 protein, each entry keeping the most common DNA and genes. A total of hundreds of thousands of distinct CDR3 sequences appear in this sample, around 44% of them only once. The top ten clonotypes cover around 1.7% of the sample. Results the study describes overall, beyond this receptor: Patients showed significantly higher frequencies than controls for a handful of TRBV segments, among them TRBV5-6, TRBV5-1 and TRBV20-1.

These receptors' antigens are unknown. Sequencing was done on a sample of blood. Source of these receptors: a girl aged 10-17 years with multiple sclerosis.

The rearrangement joins TRBV10-3 to TRBJ2-5; D gene unclear. The end of the DNA fits TRBJ2-4 better, so the J call may be wrong. The CDR3 is 14 residues long. Per germline, CDR1 ENHRY and CDR2 SYGVKD. This chain's CDR3 is CAISDRRYGHIQYF. The CDR3 DNA follows: TGTGCCATCAGTGATCGGCGTTATGGGCACATTCAGTACTTC.

In its sample, this clonotype was seen a few times. The J gene is TRBJ2-5, the V gene TRBV12-3 or TRBV12-4, with D perhaps TRBD2 (7 bases). The DNA end favors TRBJ2-7, so the J call may be wrong. The CDR3 spans 14 residues. In DNA, the CDR3 is TGTGCCAGCAGCTCAGGGGAGGGCAAAAACGAGCAGTACTTC. This sequence encodes CASSSGEGKNEQYF.

This chain links TRBV7-8 with TRBJ2-1; TRBD1 matches at 7 bases. V trimming: 0 bases; J trimming: 7 bases; junction bases outside the gene matches: 6. The V gene's germline CDR1 is SGHVS and CDR2 FQNEAQ. This CDR3 contains 15 residues. The CDR3 is CASSLAQGVGNEQFF. CDR3 nucleotide sequence: TGTGCCAGCAGCTTAGCCCAGGGGGTAGGGAATGAGCAGTTCTTC.

This clonotype came up a few times. The V call is TRBV4-2, the J call TRBJ2-7, with TRBD2 matching over 9 bases. The ends lost 1 base at V and 4 bases at J; junction bases unmatched: 8. The CDR3 extends over 16 amino acids. CDR1 is LGHNA, CDR2 YNFKEQ, per germline. CDR3 coding DNA: TGTGCCAGCAGCCAAGGGTTTAGCGGGGGTAGTTACGAGCAGTACTTC. Its translation is CASSQGFSGGSYEQYF.

This clonotype has only a few counts. The chain links TRBV7-3 to TRBJ2-1, with 8 positions matching TRBD2. The germline gives CDR1 SGHTA, CDR2 FQGTGA. The length of the CDR3 is 15 residues. V gave up 6 bases and J gave up 4 bases; unmatched junction bases: 8. The CDR3 nucleotides are TGTGCCAGCAGGCGTACGAGCGGGGGTTACAATGAGCAGTTCTTC. This encodes CASRRTSGGYNEQFF.

This chain links TRBV20-1 with TRBJ1-6, with 8 bases identical to TRBD1. Germline V gives CDR1 DFQATT, CDR2 SNEGSKA (reference sequence). Losses at the gene ends were 0 bases for V and 8 bases for J; bases not matched to a gene: 6. This CDR3 is 15 amino acids long. This CDR3 is CSARDLGQGDSPLHF. CDR3 bases: TGCAGTGCTAGAGATCTCGGACAGGGCGATTCACCCCTCCACTTT.

This chain links TRBV6-5 with TRBJ2-6; D perhaps matches TRBD1 (6 bases). The V gene lost 2 bases and the J gene lost 0 bases, with 14 bases spanning the gap. The CDR3 spans 18 residues. The germline V gene encodes CDR1 MNHEY and CDR2 SVGAGI. The CDR3 DNA sequence: TGTGCCAGCAGTTACGGGGGACATTACGACTCTGGGGCCAACGTCCTGACTTTC. Its translation: CASSYGGHYDSGANVLTF.

This clonotype has only one observation. The V call is TRBV12-3 or TRBV12-4, the J call TRBJ2-1; D is ambiguous. Deletions cut 8 bases from V and 10 bases from J, with 12 bases between. The CDR3 runs to 11 residues. DNA of the CDR3: TGTGCCAGCCGAGCGCGCGGAGAGCAGTTCTTC. This gives the protein CASRARGEQFF.

The gene calls are TRBV3-1 and TRBJ2-1; D is perhaps TRBD2 (7 bases). Per germline, CDR1 LGHDT and CDR2 YNNKEL (reference sequence). Trimming removed 6 bases from V and 7 bases from J, with 19 bases in between. The CDR3 is 15 amino acids. The CDR3 nucleotides are TGTGCCAGCAGTCCTAGCGGAGGGGGTAGAAATGAGCAGTTCTTC. This encodes CASSPSGGGRNEQFF.

The chain uses TRBV27 and TRBJ2-7, with TRBD2 matching 11 bases. The trim removed 5 bases at V and 0 bases at J, leaving 15 bases unmatched. Germline values: CDR1 MNHEY, CDR2 SMNVEV (reference sequence). The CDR3 is made up of 19 amino acids. The CDR3 spells CASSVHRIGLAGSSYEQYF. CDR3 nucleotide sequence: TGTGCCAGCAGTGTACACCGAATCGGACTAGCGGGTAGCTCCTACGAGCAGTACTTC.

This rearrangement joins TRBV6-6 to TRBJ1-1; TRBD1 is a possible D gene (5 bases). Trimming took 1 base from V and 0 from J, leaving 15 bases between them. Germline loops: CDR1 MNHNY, CDR2 SVGAGI (reference sequence). The CDR3 has 17 amino acids. The CDR3 bases are TGTGCCAGCAGTTACTGGATGGGACGGCCCATGAACACTGAAGCTTTCTTT. Translated, it gives CASSYWMGRPMNTEAFF.

This clonotype was counted a few times. The chain is built from TRBV20-1 and TRBJ2-7, with 8 nucleotides matching TRBD1. This CDR3 is 13 amino acids long. Trimming took 4 bases from V and 6 from J; bases not matched to a gene: 8. The V gene's germline CDR1 is DFQATT and CDR2 SNEGSKA (reference sequence). CDR3 nucleotides: TGCAGTGCTACCACTACAGGGGGGAGCGAGCAGTACTTC. This codes for CSATTTGGSEQYF.

This clonotype showed up just a few times. This chain uses TRBV6-5 with TRBJ2-5; 10 nucleotides line up with TRBD2. The V gene end was trimmed by 6 bases and the J gene end by 6 bases; junction bases not matched to a gene: 7. CDR1 is MNHEY, CDR2 SVGAGI, per germline. The CDR3 runs 14 residues. The CDR3: CASRPSGREKTQYF. The CDR3 DNA sequence: TGTGCCAGCAGGCCAAGCGGGAGGGAAAAGACCCAGTACTTC.

On this clonotype: A much larger clone lies one base from this, so it may be a read error. The chain carries TRBV29-1 and TRBJ2-5; TRBD1 matches at 10 bases. Germline CDR1 SQVTM, CDR2 ANQGSEA. The CDR3 has 13 residues. V shed 7 bases and J 3 bases; nucleotides not matched to a gene: 5. The CDR3 DNA sequence: TGCAGCGGGGACAGGGGACGAAAAGAGACCCAGTACTTC. Protein sequence: CSGDRGRKETQYF. Using reference TRBV29-1 and TRBJ2-5 for the parts outside the CDR3, the full variable domain is SAVISQKPSRDICQRGTSLTIQCQVDSQVTMMFWYRQQPGQSLTLIATANQGSEATYESGFVIDKFPISRPNLTFSTLTVSNMSPEDSSIYLCSGDRGRKETQYFGPGTRLLVL.

This clonotype was counted ten times or more. This sequence joins TRBV29-1 and TRBJ2-3; unclear D gene. Germline assignment: CDR1 SQVTM and CDR2 ANQGSEA. The germline V and J ends were trimmed by 4 bases and 3 bases, with 11 bases remaining between them. This CDR3 has 13 residues. The CDR3 region has the DNA TGCAGCGTTGGACAAGGTCAGACAGATACGCAGTATTTT. Its translation: CSVGQGQTDTQYF.

The genes are TRBV5-1 and TRBJ1-6; TRBD1 matches at 11 bases. Germline CDR1 and CDR2: SGHRS and YFSETQ. This CDR3 is 16 amino acids long. J lost 8 bases, V lost 2 bases, and 6 bases had no gene match. This chain's CDR3 is CASSFDRTGGDSPLHF. Here the CDR3 DNA reads TGCGCCAGCAGCTTCGACAGGACAGGGGGCGATTCACCCCTCCACTTT. Full variable domain (rest looked up from reference TRBV5-1 and TRBJ1-6): KAGVTQTPRYLIKTRGQQVTLSCSPISGHRSVSWYQQTPGQGLQFLFEYFSETQRNKGNFPGRFSGRQFSNSRSEMNVSTLELGDSALYLCASSFDRTGGDSPLHFGNGTRLTVT.

This rearrangement joins TRBV12-3 or TRBV12-4 to TRBJ2-3; 12 bases line up with TRBD2. Trimming at V came to 8 bases and at J to 2 bases, leaving 2 bases not matched to a gene. The CDR3 extends over 14 amino acids. CDR3 region: CASGLAGFTDTQYF. Here the CDR3 DNA reads TGTGCCAGCGGACTAGCGGGATTCACAGATACGCAGTATTTT.

The rearrangement links TRBV12-3 or TRBV12-4 to TRBJ2-7; perhaps TRBD2 as D (5 bases). The J call may be incorrect, as the DNA end agrees better with TRBJ2-4. CDR3 length equals 15 residues. Written as DNA, the CDR3 is TGTGCCAGCAGTTTAGCGCAGCGGACGTGCGACATTCAGTACTTC. It codes for CASSLAQRTCDIQYF.

The sample holds one count of this clonotype. A read error may produce the germline difference seen at one junction end. This chain joins TRBV4-1 and TRBJ2-3; maybe TRBD2 (6 bases). CDR1 and CDR2 (germline): MGHRA, YSYEKL. The CDR3 consists of 14 residues. The CDR3 nucleotides are TGCGCCAGCAGCCAAGCACGGCCGGGAGATGCGCAGTATTTT. It is translated as CASSQARPGDAQYF.

The chain links TRBV10-3 to TRBJ1-4; D is ambiguous. V lost 6 bases to trimming and J lost 7 bases, with 18 bases between them. This CDR3 spans 15 amino acids. Germline V lookup: CDR1 ENHRY, CDR2 SYGVKD. The CDR3 spells CAIRERNIIGEKLFF. The CDR3 nucleotides are TGTGCCATCAGGGAAAGAAACATCATTGGTGAAAAACTGTTTTTT.

This chain uses TRBV27 with TRBJ2-3; 7 nucleotides align to TRBD2. V shed 6 bases, J shed 6 bases, and the junction held 6 bases outside the gene matches. CDR3 size: 13 residues. The germline V gene encodes CDR1 MNHEY and CDR2 SMNVEV (reference sequence). The CDR3 coding sequence is TGTGCCAGCAGGGGACTACTATCCGATACGCAGTATTTT. Translating gives CASRGLLSDTQYF.

This clonotype was detected only a few times. The CDR3 nucleotides are TGTGCCAGCACCCCCAGGGCACAGGGTTCCTACGAGCAGTACTTC. Its protein product is CASTPRAQGSYEQYF. This chain connects TRBV25-1 to TRBJ2-7, with a possible D match to TRBD1 (6 bases). The CDR3 sequence is 15 residues long. In germline, CDR1 is MGHDK, CDR2 SYGVNS. Trimming stripped 7 bases from V and 1 base from J, with 17 bases between.

V gene TRBV7-2 combines with J gene TRBJ1-1; D not resolved. Germline loops: CDR1 SGHTA, CDR2 FQGNSA. Trimming removed 4 bases at V and 4 bases at J, with 10 bases between. The CDR3 consists of 13 residues. Here the CDR3 reads CASSSYTVTEAFF. DNA of the CDR3: TGTGCCAGCAGCTCCTACACTGTCACTGAAGCTTTCTTT.

This clonotype was detected only a few times. V gene TRBV12-3 or TRBV12-4 combines with J gene TRBJ2-5; 8 positions match TRBD2. Germline trimming cut 5 bases from V and 1 base from J; bases unmatched to any gene: 3. This CDR3 comprises 14 residues. In nucleotides, the CDR3 is TGTGCCAGCAGTCAGCTAGCGGGCCAAGAGACCCAGTACTTC. It specifies CASSQLAGQETQYF.